These 9 T cell receptor beta chains came from one sample sequenced in a study of neurological immune-mediated disorders. A single record per CDR3 protein comes from TCRdb applying MiXCR to the 5' RACE reads. The repertoire consists of tens of thousands of distinct CDR3 sequences, with under 13% occurring once and the leading ten covering roughly 5%. Sequences were obtained from PBMCs. These receptors were obtained from a man between 65 and 85 years old with HTLV-1-associated myelopathy (HAM/TSP).

Concerning this clonotype itself: A clone one base away is much larger, so this may be a read error. This is likely a read error, given that the CDR3 carries no conserved phenylalanine or tryptophan at its end. The CDR3 is CASSSLGPAGMRETQYV. The CDR3 nucleotides are TGTGCCAGCAGCTCCCTTGGACCAGCGGGAATGAGGGAGACCCAGTACGTC. This chain links TRBV7-9 with TRBJ2-5, with 7 bases fitting TRBD2. Germline-derived CDR1 and CDR2 are SEHNR and FQNEAQ (reference sequence). This CDR3 has 17 amino acids. The junction had 16 bases not matched to a gene; V was cut back by 4 bases and J by 5 bases.

This clonotype was counted a few times. The V gene is TRBV7-9, the J gene TRBJ2-4; 9 bases align to TRBD1. Germline lookup yields CDR1 SEHNR and CDR2 FQNEAQ (reference sequence). With 6 bases clipped from V and 7 bases from J, the junction kept 4 bases outside the gene matches. The CDR3 contains 13 residues. CDR3 residues: CASRIDRGNIQYF. Here the CDR3 DNA reads TGTGCCAGCAGAATCGACAGGGGGAACATTCAGTACTTC.

This clonotype was counted ten times or more. The CDR3 DNA is TGTGCCAGCAGTTTTACCAATAGGGCCAATGAGCAGTTCTTC. Protein: CASSFTNRANEQFF. The chain combines TRBV6-2 or TRBV6-3 with TRBJ2-1; no firm D call. Trimming removed 4 bases at V and 6 bases at J, with 13 bases between. CDR3 size: 14 residues. Germline V gene lookup returns CDR1 MNHEY and CDR2 SVGEGT.

Ten or more counts support this clonotype. V is TRBV7-6 and J is TRBJ2-2; D is unclear. The CDR3 extends over 12 amino acids. Germline CDR1 reads SGHVS; CDR2 reads FNYEAQ. Trimming stripped 4 bases from V and 5 bases from J, with 5 bases between. CDR3 DNA: TGTGCCAGCAGCTCCGTAACCGGGGAGCTGTTTTTT. Translating it yields CASSSVTGELFF. The full variable domain, with the rest looked up from reference TRBV7-6 and TRBJ2-2, is GAGVSQSPRYKVTKRGQDVALRCDPISGHVSLYWYRQALGQGPEFLTYFNYEAQQDKSGLPNDRFSAERPEGSISTLTIQRTEQRDSAMYRCASSSVTGELFFGEGSRLTVL.

The V call is TRBV25-1, the J call TRBJ2-3, with D uncertain. The CDR3 is 12 amino acids. The germline V and J ends were trimmed by 5 bases and 2 bases, with 5 bases remaining between them. Germline CDR1 is MGHDK and CDR2 is SYGVNS. The CDR3 region has the DNA TGTGCCAGCAGTTCCAACACAGATACGCAGTATTTT. Its protein product is CASSSNTDTQYF.

There are many counts of this clonotype. The rearrangement uses TRBV7-3 and TRBJ2-7, with 8 bases aligning to TRBD2. CDR3 length equals 15 residues. Germline-derived CDR1 and CDR2 are SGHTA and FQGTGA. V lost 1 base, J lost 3 bases, and 5 bases stayed unmatched. The DNA for the CDR3 is TGTGCCAGCAGCTTAAAAATAGCGGGGTTCTACGAGCAGTACTTC. As protein: CASSLKIAGFYEQYF.

The J gene is TRBJ1-1, the V gene TRBV10-3; D is unresolved. Germline assignment: CDR1 ENHRY and CDR2 SYGVKD. Trimming removed 7 bases at V and 1 base at J, with 13 bases between. This CDR3 has 14 amino acids. The CDR3 nucleotides are TGTGCCATCAATAACCGCACGCGGAACACTGAAGCTTTCTTT. Protein product: CAINNRTRNTEAFF.

The rearrangement joins TRBV7-6 to TRBJ2-5, with 7 positions matching TRBD2. The junction had 9 bases not matched to a gene; V was cut back by 3 bases and J by 5 bases. This CDR3 contains 15 residues. Germline V CDR1 and CDR2: SGHVS, FNYEAQ. CDR3 loop: CASSFLTSWMETQYF. The CDR3 DNA sequence: TGTGCCAGCAGCTTTCTGACTAGCTGGATGGAGACCCAGTACTTC.

The CDR3 reads CANSPFTSGRNNEQFF. The CDR3, as DNA: TGTGCCAACTCACCTTTCACTAGTGGGAGGAATAATGAGCAGTTCTTC. The chain links TRBV27 to TRBJ2-1; possibly TRBD2 for D (6 bases). V was cut by 10 bases and J by 7 bases, with 26 bases left in between. CDR3 size: 16 residues. Per the germline V gene, CDR1 is MNHEY and CDR2 is SMNVEV (reference sequence).